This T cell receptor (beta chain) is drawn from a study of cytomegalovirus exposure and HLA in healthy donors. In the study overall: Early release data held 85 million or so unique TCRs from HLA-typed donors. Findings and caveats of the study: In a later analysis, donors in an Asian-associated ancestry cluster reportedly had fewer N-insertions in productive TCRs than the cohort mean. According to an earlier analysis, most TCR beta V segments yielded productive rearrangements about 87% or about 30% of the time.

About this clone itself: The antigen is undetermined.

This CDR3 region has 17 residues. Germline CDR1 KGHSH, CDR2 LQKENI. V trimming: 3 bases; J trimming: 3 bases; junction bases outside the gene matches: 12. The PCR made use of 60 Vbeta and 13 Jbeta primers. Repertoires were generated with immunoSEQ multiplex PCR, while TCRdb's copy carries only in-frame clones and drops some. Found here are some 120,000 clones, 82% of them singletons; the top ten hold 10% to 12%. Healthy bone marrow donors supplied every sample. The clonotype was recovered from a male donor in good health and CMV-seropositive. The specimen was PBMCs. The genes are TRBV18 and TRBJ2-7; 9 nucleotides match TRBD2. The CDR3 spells CASSPRGVASGVYEQYF. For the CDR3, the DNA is TGTGCCAGCTCACCCCGGGGTGTGGCTAGCGGGGTCTACGAGCAGTACTTC.